The 14 T cell receptor beta chains below come from one sample, sequenced in a study of T cell responses to AZD1222 COVID-19 vaccine (dated by TCRdb to about 2021). Receptors were amplified or captured by the immunoSEQ multiplex PCR assay. In TCRdb, the immuneACCESS table is reduced to in-frame sequences with V and J assigned. These tables do not hold every clone; where another copy was compared, an unresolved V gene accounts for under half, and the others remain unexplained. This sample has roughly 180,000 clones in its table, and roughly 92% of those were observed once. The top ten hold roughly 1.5% of the sample. Taken with the paper, the label for time point translates to: about 28 days (+/-7) after the second vaccine dose. Sequenced here: peripheral blood, sampled 28 days after the second AZD1222 dose. These receptors were collected from an adult who received the AZD1222 COVID-19 vaccine.

This sequence joins TRBV4-3 and TRBJ1-2; D not certain. V lost 3 bases and J lost 6, with 23 bases in between. CDR1 is LGHNA and CDR2 is YSLEER in the germline V gene. This CDR3 has 17 residues. CDR3 in amino acids: CASSHKKIRDNRDGYTF. The CDR3 DNA sequence: TGCGCCAGCAGCCATAAAAAGATCCGGGATAACAGAGATGGCTACACCTTC.

The chain employs TRBV30 and TRBJ1-1; D is unresolved. The CDR3 spans 14 residues. Germline assignment: CDR1 GTSNPN and CDR2 SVGIG (reference sequence). Trimming removed 2 bases from V and 0 bases from J, with 10 bases in between. The DNA for the CDR3 is TGTGCCTGGAGTACAGTGGCCCTGAACACTGAAGCTTTCTTT. The encoded protein is CAWSTVALNTEAFF.

This rearrangement joins TRBV19 to TRBJ2-7; 7 bases match TRBD1. Germline V gene data show CDR1 as LNHDA and CDR2 as SQIVND (reference sequence). The CDR3 covers 11 residues. The junction had 4 bases not matched to a gene; V was cut back by 8 bases and J by 6 bases. CDR3 nucleotide sequence: TGTGCCAGTCGACAGGGCGGCGAGCAGTACTTC. This translates into CASRQGGEQYF.

The sample holds a few counts of this clone. The CDR3 protein is CASKGGRGGYGYTF. DNA of the CDR3: TGTGCCAGCAAAGGGGGCAGGGGAGGATATGGCTACACCTTC. V usage is TRBV2 and J usage is TRBJ1-2, with 7 bases identical to TRBD1. V dropped 7 bases and J dropped 5; count of bases not matched to a gene: 10. The CDR3 is made up of 14 amino acids. Germline V gene lookup returns CDR1 SNHLY and CDR2 FYNNEI.

The rearrangement uses TRBV4-3 and TRBJ2-5; D is ambiguous. The CDR3 contains 13 residues. The germline V and J ends were trimmed by 0 bases and 2 bases, with 4 bases remaining between them. Germline V gene data show CDR1 as LGHNA and CDR2 as YSLEER. In DNA form, the CDR3 reads TGCGCCAGCAGCCAAGACAGGCAAGAGACCCAGTACTTC. This gives the protein CASSQDRQETQYF.

The chain links TRBV19 to TRBJ1-6; D not resolved. Germline loops: CDR1 LNHDA, CDR2 SQIVND (reference sequence). The CDR3 covers 14 residues. V was clipped by 5 bases and J by 7 bases, with 12 bases between them. CDR3 nucleotide sequence: TGTGCCAGTAGTGGAGGGCAGGCCAATTCACCCCTCCACTTT. Protein product: CASSGGQANSPLHF.

The rearrangement joins TRBV28 to TRBJ1-5; D perhaps matches TRBD1 (5 bases). Germline V gives CDR1 MDHEN, CDR2 SYDVKM. V gave up 4 bases and J gave up 4 bases, with 8 bases separating them. CDR3 length: 13 residues. The CDR3 protein is CASSWTQNQPQHF. DNA for the CDR3: TGTGCCAGCAGTTGGACACAGAATCAGCCCCAGCATTTT.

The chain links TRBV11-2 to TRBJ2-3, with D maybe TRBD2 (5 bases). Germline V gives CDR1 SGHAT, CDR2 FQNNGV. The CDR3 is made up of 15 amino acids. V was shortened by 5 bases and J by 0 bases, with 12 bases between the two germline ends. The DNA of the CDR3 is TGTGCCAGCAGCCCAAGACGGGGTAGCACAGATACGCAGTATTTT. Translation: CASSPRRGSTDTQYF.

The V and J genes are TRBV19 and TRBJ2-7; D gene uncertain. Germline CDR1 reads LNHDA; CDR2 reads SQIVND (reference sequence). Trimming cost V 4 bases and J 2 bases, with 9 bases left between them. There are 13 residues in the CDR3. DNA of the CDR3: TGTGCCAGTAGTACGGACCCCGCCTACGAGCAGTACTTC. The encoded protein is CASSTDPAYEQYF. The full variable domain, its missing parts supplied by reference TRBV19 and TRBJ2-7, is DGGITQSPKYLFRKEGQNVTLSCEQNLNHDAMYWYRQDPGQGLRLIYYSQIVNDFQKGDIAEGYSVSREKKESFPLTVTSAQKNPTAFYLCASSTDPAYEQYFGPGTRLTVT.

This chain uses TRBV2 with TRBJ1-2; D unresolved. There are 13 residues in the CDR3. Germline assignment: CDR1 SNHLY and CDR2 FYNNEI. V was trimmed by 3 bases and J by 8 bases, leaving 13 bases between them. CDR3 protein: CASSDLPAGGYTF. For the CDR3, the DNA is TGTGCCAGCAGTGATCTTCCTGCGGGAGGCTACACCTTC. The full variable domain, rest sourced from reference TRBV2 and TRBJ1-2, is EPEVTQTPSHQVTQMGQEVILRCVPISNHLYFYWYRQILGQKVEFLVSFYNNEISEKSEIFDDQFSVERPDGSNFTLKIRSTKLEDSAMYFCASSDLPAGGYTFGSGTRLTVV.

V gene TRBV3-1 (or the pseudogene TRBV3-2) combines with J gene TRBJ1-3, with no clear D. This CDR3 is built from 15 residues. Trimming pared 1 base from V and 8 bases from J, leaving 15 bases between. The germline CDR1 and CDR2 sequences are LGHDT and YNNKEL (reference sequence). As DNA, the CDR3 is TGTGCCAGCAGCCAAGGAGCTGGGGTTTGGGACACCATATATTTT. This translates into CASSQGAGVWDTIYF.

This chain joins TRBV12-3 or TRBV12-4 and TRBJ1-5, with D uncertain. Deletions cut 0 bases from V and 10 bases from J, with 7 bases between. This CDR3 is 12 amino acids long. This CDR3 reads CASSLASGPQHF. The CDR3 nucleotides are TGTGCCAGCAGTTTAGCCTCAGGACCCCAGCATTTT.

The chain employs TRBV4-3 and TRBJ1-1; D is uncertain. V was trimmed by 4 bases and J by 5 bases, leaving 11 bases between them. Germline CDR1 reads LGHNA; CDR2 reads YSLEER. This CDR3 is 13 amino acids long. DNA of the CDR3: TGCGCCAGCAGCCCCCGACGGGAGACTGAAGCTTTCTTT. Encoded protein: CASSPRRETEAFF.

The V and J genes are TRBV18 and TRBJ1-5; D is perhaps TRBD1 (6 bases). Trimming cost V 3 bases and J 6 bases, with 12 bases left between them. The germline gives CDR1 KGHSH, CDR2 LQKENI. The CDR3 is 14 residues long. This chain's CDR3 is CASSPREGGQPQHF. CDR3 DNA sequence: TGTGCCAGCTCACCGCGGGAAGGGGGTCAGCCCCAGCATTTT.